These T cell receptor beta chains were read from a single sample in a study of blood T cell repertoires in COVID-19. Generated by immunoSEQ multiplex PCR, the TCRdb table keeps only in-frame clones and is missing some. The table has under 90,000 clones, about 85% seen once. Sequenced input: peripheral blood. The receptors come from a woman in her 50s with COVID-19, enrolled during active disease. Each CDR3 is given without its conserved first and last residue. Each record gives: V gene, clone size, CDR3 protein. Not every row has a clone size; where given, it reads once, few, many or a size class.

TRBV28	NA	ASSGRDSTFYEQY
TRBV28	once	ASSPGHIGNYGYT
TRBV10-1	NA	ASSESRASGANVLT
TRBV19	NA	ASSILGLSNTGELF
TRBV18	NA	ASSTTYGYT
TRBV27	NA	ASSPYRTDTQY
TRBV7-2	NA	ASSLGRGTQY
TRBV5-1	NA	ASRKGAASYNEQF
TRBV28	NA	ASSQLGQGIDTEAF
TRBV19	NA	ATRTGKGLAGNTIY
TRBV4-1	few	ASSQVTIHAEAF
TRBV29-1	NA	SVATPGFRGEEETQY
TRBV19	NA	ASSMGQGASYEQY
TRBV6-5	NA	ASSKGGIYEQY
TRBV28	NA	ASRGTGRERANEQF
TRBV7-3	NA	ASSSFLNTGELF
TRBV7-7	NA	ASTPRGGGCSSGYT
TRBV12-3/TRBV12-4	NA	ASMGLTAYEQY
TRBV28	NA	ASSLPRVNGEAF
TRBV11-2	NA	ASSLTTHFLGRGNEQF
TRBV5-1	once	ASQRGGRGNFYEQY
TRBV10-3	NA	AISARTGGEYEQY
TRBV6-6	NA	ASSATKEGLNQPQH
TRBV20-1	NA	SRVDNTEAF
TRBV2	NA	ASSLQTSGQETQY
TRBV28	NA	ASSFSGGTGELF
TRBV18	NA	ASSLKDQRAF
TRBV9	NA	ASSDRDRGGEQY